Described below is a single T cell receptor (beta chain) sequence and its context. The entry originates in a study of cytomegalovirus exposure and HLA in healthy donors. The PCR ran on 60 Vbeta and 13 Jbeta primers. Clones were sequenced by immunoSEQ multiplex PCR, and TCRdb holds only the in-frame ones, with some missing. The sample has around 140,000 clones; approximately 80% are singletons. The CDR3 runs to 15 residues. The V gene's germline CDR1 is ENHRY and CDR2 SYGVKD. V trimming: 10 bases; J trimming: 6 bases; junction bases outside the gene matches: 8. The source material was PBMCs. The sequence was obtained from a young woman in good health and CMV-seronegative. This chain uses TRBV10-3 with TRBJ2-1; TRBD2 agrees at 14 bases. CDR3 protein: CATGLAGERANEQFF. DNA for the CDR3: TGTGCCACGGGACTAGCGGGAGAAAGGGCCAATGAGCAGTTCTTC.